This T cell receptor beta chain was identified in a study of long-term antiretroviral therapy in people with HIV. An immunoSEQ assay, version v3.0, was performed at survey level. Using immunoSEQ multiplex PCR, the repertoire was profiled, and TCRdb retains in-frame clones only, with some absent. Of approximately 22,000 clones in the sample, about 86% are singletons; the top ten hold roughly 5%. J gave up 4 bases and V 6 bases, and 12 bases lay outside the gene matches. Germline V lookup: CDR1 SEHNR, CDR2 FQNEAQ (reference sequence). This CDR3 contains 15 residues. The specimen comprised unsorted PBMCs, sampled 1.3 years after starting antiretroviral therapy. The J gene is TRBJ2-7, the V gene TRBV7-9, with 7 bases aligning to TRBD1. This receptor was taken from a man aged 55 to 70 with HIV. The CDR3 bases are TGTGCCAGCAGTGCCCGACAGGGCACCCCTTACGAGCAGTACTTC. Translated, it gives CASSARQGTPYEQYF.